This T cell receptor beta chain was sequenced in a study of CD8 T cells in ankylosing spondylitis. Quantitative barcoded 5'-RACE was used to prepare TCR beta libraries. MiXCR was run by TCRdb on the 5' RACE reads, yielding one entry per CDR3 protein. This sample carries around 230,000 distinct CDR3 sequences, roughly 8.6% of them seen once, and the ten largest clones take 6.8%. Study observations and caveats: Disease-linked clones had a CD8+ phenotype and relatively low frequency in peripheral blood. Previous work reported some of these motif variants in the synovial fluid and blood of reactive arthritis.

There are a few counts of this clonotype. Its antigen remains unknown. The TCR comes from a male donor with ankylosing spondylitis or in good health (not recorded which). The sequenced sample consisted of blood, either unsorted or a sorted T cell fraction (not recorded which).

The CDR3 bases are TGTGCCAGCTCCTGGGAAGAGACCCAGTACTTC. Translation: CASSWEETQYF. The V gene is TRBV18, the J gene TRBJ2-5; D remains unclear. V was pared by 6 bases and J by 3 bases, with 5 bases between. CDR1 is KGHSH, CDR2 LQKENI, per germline. This CDR3 region has 11 residues.